This T cell receptor (beta chain) was sequenced in a study of cytomegalovirus exposure and HLA in healthy donors. The donors were healthy bone marrow donors. The CDR3 runs to 15 residues. J gave up 6 bases and V 6 bases, and 8 bases lay outside the gene matches. Germline assignment: CDR1 MNHNS and CDR2 SASEGT. 13 Jbeta primers and 60 Vbeta primers were used for the PCR. Produced via immunoSEQ multiplex PCR; TCRdb's table is partial and in-frame only. The repertoire has about 120,000 clones, around 76% of them found once; the top ten carry 30%. This clone has a handful of counts. This TCR derives from a man in his 60s in good health and CMV-seropositive. The gene calls are TRBV6-1 and TRBJ2-2; 9 nucleotides align to TRBD1. The sample comprised PBMCs. CDR3 sequence reads: CASRTGTGRAGELFF. Written as DNA, the CDR3 is TGTGCCAGCAGGACCGGGACAGGGAGAGCCGGGGAGCTGTTTTTT.